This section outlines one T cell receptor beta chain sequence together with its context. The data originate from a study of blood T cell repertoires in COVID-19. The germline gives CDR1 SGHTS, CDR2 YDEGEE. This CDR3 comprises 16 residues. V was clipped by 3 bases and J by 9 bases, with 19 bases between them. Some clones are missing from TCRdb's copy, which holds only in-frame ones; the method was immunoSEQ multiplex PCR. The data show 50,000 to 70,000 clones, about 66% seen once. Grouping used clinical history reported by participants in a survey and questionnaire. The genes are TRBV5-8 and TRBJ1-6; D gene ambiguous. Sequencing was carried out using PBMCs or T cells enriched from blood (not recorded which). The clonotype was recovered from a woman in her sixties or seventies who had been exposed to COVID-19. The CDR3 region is CASSSIVRSGGSPLHF. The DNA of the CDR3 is TGTGCCAGCAGCTCAATCGTTCGGTCGGGTGGTTCACCCCTCCACTTT.